This T cell receptor (beta chain) was recorded in a study of T cell responses to AZD1222 COVID-19 vaccine. Method: immunoSEQ multiplex PCR; TCRdb's copy keeps in-frame clones and lacks some. The sample consists of over 150,000 clones, approximately 91% of them appearing once. The TCR originated in an adult who received the AZD1222 COVID-19 vaccine. The sample in question was peripheral blood, obtained 28 days after the second AZD1222 dose.

CDR3 sequence (DNA): TGCGCCAGCGGAGCGAGCTCCTACGAGCAGTACTTC. It encodes CASGASSYEQYF. The chain has TRBV10-2 and TRBJ2-7; D call uncertain. CDR3 length: 12 residues. The V end was cut by 8 bases, the J end by 0 bases, with 8 bases between. The germline CDR1 and CDR2 sequences are WSHSY and SAAADI.